This TCR beta chain derives from a study of control samples from healthy donors and cancer patients. The germline V gene encodes CDR1 MNHEY and CDR2 SMNVEV (reference sequence). The CDR3 consists of 14 residues. The V gene lost 2 bases and the J gene lost 6 bases, with 11 bases spanning the gap. Only in-frame clones appear in the TCRdb table, and some are missing; sequencing was by immunoSEQ multiplex PCR. This sample has some 140,000 clones, with roughly 92% found just once. This sequence originates from a man aged 25-45 years in good health. The sample was blood. The rearrangement links TRBV27 to TRBJ1-5, with a possible D match to TRBD1 (6 bases). The CDR3 here is CASSLNRDRQPQHF. For the CDR3, the DNA is TGTGCCAGCAGTTTAAACAGGGATCGTCAGCCCCAGCATTTT.